The sequence of this T cell receptor (beta chain) was determined in a study of early stage breast cancer tumors. Clones were sequenced by immunoSEQ multiplex PCR, and TCRdb holds only the in-frame ones, with some missing. This repertoire shows roughly 14,000 clones, 79% found once; its top ten account for about 7.4%. The trim removed 4 bases at V and 8 bases at J, leaving 7 bases unmatched. The germline V gene encodes CDR1 SGHRS and CDR2 YFSETQ. This CDR3 has 14 residues. This clone turned up a few times. The sequenced sample consisted of normal breast tissue next to the tumor. The origin of this receptor is a person aged 50 to 59 with breast cancer. V usage is TRBV5-1 and J usage is TRBJ1-4, with 8 positions matching TRBD1. The chain's CDR3 is CASSTSGGEEKLFF. The CDR3 coding sequence is TGCGCCAGCAGCACCTCAGGGGGCGAGGAAAAACTGTTTTTT.